This T cell receptor beta chain was sequenced for a study of blood T cells in healthy people across ages. Study-wide points: A roughly linear fall in TCR beta diversity per million T cells was seen with increasing age. Calculation of diversity from one million T cells yielded estimates considered to be underestimates.

On this clonotype: Its antigen is still unknown.

Combining a sample-barcoded 5' primer with a J-beta primer mix, a second PCR ran for roughly 7 to 11 cycles. Each cDNA molecule was tagged by a template-switch adaptor with 12 random nucleotides. From the 5' RACE reads, TCRdb called clonotypes with MiXCR, one entry per CDR3 protein. The table shows around 520,000 distinct CDR3 sequences, with roughly a quarter occurring only once. A further study also used this sample, focusing on T cells of mothers and their children.

Input material: blood. The sequence came from a boy aged 2 to 10 in good health.

The CDR3 coding sequence is TGTGCCAGCAGCCTCGGGGCAGCGGGATCACCCCTCCACTTT. This codes for CASSLGAAGSPLHF. The rearrangement uses TRBV3-1 and TRBJ1-6, with D perhaps TRBD1 (5 bases). The V end was cut by 4 bases, the J end by 10 bases, with 14 bases between. Germline V gives CDR1 LGHDT, CDR2 YNNKEL (reference sequence). The CDR3 sequence is 14 residues long.